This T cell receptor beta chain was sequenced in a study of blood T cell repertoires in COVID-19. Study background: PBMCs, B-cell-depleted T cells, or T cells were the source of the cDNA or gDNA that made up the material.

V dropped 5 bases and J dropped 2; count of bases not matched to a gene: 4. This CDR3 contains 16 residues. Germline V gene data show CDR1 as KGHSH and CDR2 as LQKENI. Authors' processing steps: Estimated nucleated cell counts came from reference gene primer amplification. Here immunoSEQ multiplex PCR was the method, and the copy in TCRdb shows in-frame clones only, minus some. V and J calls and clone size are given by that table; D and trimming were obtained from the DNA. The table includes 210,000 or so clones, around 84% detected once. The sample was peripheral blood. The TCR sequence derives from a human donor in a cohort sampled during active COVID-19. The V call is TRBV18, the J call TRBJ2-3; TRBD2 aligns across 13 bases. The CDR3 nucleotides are TGTGCCAGCTCAACGGGACTAGCGGGATTCACAGATACGCAGTATTTT. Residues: CASSTGLAGFTDTQYF.